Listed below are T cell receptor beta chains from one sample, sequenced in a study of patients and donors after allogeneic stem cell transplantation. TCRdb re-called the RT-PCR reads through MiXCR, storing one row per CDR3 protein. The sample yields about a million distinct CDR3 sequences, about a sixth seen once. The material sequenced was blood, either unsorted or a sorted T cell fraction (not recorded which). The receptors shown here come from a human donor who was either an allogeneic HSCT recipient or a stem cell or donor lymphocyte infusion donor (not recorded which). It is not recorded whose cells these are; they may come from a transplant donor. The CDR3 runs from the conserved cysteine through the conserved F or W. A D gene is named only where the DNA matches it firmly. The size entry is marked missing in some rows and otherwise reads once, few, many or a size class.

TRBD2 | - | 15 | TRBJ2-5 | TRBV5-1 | TGCGCCAGCAGCTCGGGTTCTAGCGGCCAAGAGACCCAGTACTTC | CASSSGSSGQETQYF
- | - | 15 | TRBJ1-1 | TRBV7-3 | TGTGCCAGCAGCGCAACCGGGACAAAGAACACTGAAGCTTTCTTT | CASSATGTKNTEAFF
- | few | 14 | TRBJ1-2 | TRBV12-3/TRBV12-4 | TGTGCCAGCAGTTTTAGAGGGGTATACTATGGCTACACCTTC | CASSFRGVYYGYTF
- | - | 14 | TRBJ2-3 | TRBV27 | TGTGCCAGCAGTTACCAGGACGGGGCAGATACGCAGTATTTT | CASSYQDGADTQYF
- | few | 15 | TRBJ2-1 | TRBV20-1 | TGCAGTGCTAGAATCGGGCGAGGTTTTTACAATGAGCAGTTCTTC | CSARIGRGFYNEQFF
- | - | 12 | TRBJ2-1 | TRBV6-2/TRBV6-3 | TGTGCCAGCAGCAGTACTAGCATTGAGCAGTTCTTC | CASSSTSIEQFF
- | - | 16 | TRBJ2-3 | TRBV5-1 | TGCGCCAGCAGCACAGGGAACCGTAGGGGGACAGATACGCAGTATTTT | CASSTGNRRGTDTQYF
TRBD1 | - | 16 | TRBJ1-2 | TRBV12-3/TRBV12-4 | TGTGCCAGCAGCAAAACTGGGACGGGACAGAACTATGGCTACACCTTC | CASSKTGTGQNYGYTF
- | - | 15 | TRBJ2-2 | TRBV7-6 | TGTGCCAGCAGCCCCCGACAAACACAGACCGGGGAGCTGTTTTTT | CASSPRQTQTGELFF
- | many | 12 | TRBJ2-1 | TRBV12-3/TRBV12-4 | TGTGCCAGCAAGCAGGGCCTTAATGAGCAGTTCTTC | CASKQGLNEQFF
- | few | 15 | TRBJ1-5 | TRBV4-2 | TGTGCCAGCAGCCAAGCTCACGAGGGTGATCAGCCCCAGCATTTT | CASSQAHEGDQPQHF
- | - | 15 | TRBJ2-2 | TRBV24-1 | TGTGCCACCAGTGATTGGGACCGCTTCTCGGGGGAGCTGTTTTTT | CATSDWDRFSGELFF
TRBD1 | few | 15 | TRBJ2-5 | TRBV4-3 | TGCGCCAGCAGCCTCATGGACAGGGGGTCAGAGACCCAGTACTTC | CASSLMDRGSETQYF
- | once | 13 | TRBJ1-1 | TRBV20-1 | TGCAGTGCCTTACGCAGGGGTCGCACTGAAGCTTTCTTT | CSALRRGRTEAFF
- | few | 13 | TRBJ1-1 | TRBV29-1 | TGCAGCGTTCTGACAGCCATGAACACTGAAGCTTTCTTT | CSVLTAMNTEAFF
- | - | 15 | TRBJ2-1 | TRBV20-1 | TGCAGTGCTAGGGCTGACAGGCCTACCTACAATGAGCAGTTCTTC | CSARADRPTYNEQFF
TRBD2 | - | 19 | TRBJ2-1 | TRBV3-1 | TGTGCCAGCAGCCAAGATTTTCGGCTAGCGGGAGGGCCTTCGAATGAGCAGTTCTTC | CASSQDFRLAGGPSNEQFF
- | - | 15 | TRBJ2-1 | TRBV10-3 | TGTGCCATCAGCCGAGCGCAGAGGTCCTACAATGAGCAGTTCTTC | CAISRAQRSYNEQFF
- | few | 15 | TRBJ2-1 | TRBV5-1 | TGCGCCAGCAGCTCCCCCCCGGGGTCCTACAATGAGCAGTTCTTC | CASSSPPGSYNEQFF
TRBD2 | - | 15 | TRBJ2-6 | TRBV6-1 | TGTGCCAGCGCCCGGGAGGGGGTAGGGGCCAACGTCCTGACTTTC | CASAREGVGANVLTF
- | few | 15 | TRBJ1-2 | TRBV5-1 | TGCGCCAGCACTTACTCCGGGGGGCAGGAATATGGCTACACCTTC | CASTYSGGQEYGYTF
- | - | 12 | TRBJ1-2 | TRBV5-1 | TGCGCCAGCAGCGTGGGTCGCTATGGCTACACCTTC | CASSVGRYGYTF
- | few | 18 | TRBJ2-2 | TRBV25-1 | TGTGCCAGTCACCTTCGGAAAACGGACGGGCCGAACACCGGGGAGCTGTTTTTT | CASHLRKTDGPNTGELFF
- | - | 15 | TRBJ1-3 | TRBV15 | TGTGCCACCAGTGCGGCGAACATCGGTGGAAACACCATATATTTT | CATSAANIGGNTIYF
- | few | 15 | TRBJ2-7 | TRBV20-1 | TGCAGTGCGGGCACCCTAGCGCGAACGTCCTACGAGCAGTACTTC | CSAGTLARTSYEQYF
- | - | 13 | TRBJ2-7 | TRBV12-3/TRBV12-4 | TGTGCCAGCAGCCAGACAGGCCACTACGAGCAGTACTTC | CASSQTGHYEQYF
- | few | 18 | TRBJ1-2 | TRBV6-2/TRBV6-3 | TGTGCCAGCAGTTACTCGGGACTGGGCAGAGCCGTTAACTATGGCTACACCTTC | CASSYSGLGRAVNYGYTF
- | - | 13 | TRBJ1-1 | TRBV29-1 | TGCAGCTCCTCCCTGGGGCCAGACACTGAAGCTTTCTTT | CSSSLGPDTEAFF
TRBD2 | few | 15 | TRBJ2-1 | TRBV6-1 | TGTGCCAGCAGCCCTAGACTAGCGGGATTCCATGAGCAGTTCTTC | CASSPRLAGFHEQFF
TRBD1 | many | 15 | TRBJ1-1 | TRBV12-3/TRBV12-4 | TGTGCCAGCAGTTTATCACCGGGACAGGGGACTGAAGCTTTCTTT | CASSLSPGQGTEAFF
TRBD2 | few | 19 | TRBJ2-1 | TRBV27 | TGTGCCAGCAGTTTAGTCGGAGCGGGAGGGCCTAGCTCCTACAATGAGCAGTTCTTC | CASSLVGAGGPSSYNEQFF
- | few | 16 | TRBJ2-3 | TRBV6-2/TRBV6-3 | TGTGCCAGCAGTTACTCGGGGGGGCCGGGCACAGATACGCAGTATTTT | CASSYSGGPGTDTQYF
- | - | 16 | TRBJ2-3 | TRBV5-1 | TGCGCCAGCAGCTTGGGAATACAGGGTGGAACAGATACGCAGTATTTT | CASSLGIQGGTDTQYF
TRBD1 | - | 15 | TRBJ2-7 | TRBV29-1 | TGCAGCGTTGGGGACACAGGGGCTTGGAACTACGAGCAGTACTTC | CSVGDTGAWNYEQYF
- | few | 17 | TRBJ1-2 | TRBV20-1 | TGCAGTGCTAGAGACCCCCGCCCGAGGGATTCTAACTATGGCTACACCTTC | CSARDPRPRDSNYGYTF
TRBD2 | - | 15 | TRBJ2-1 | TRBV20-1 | TGCAGTGCCAAAACCGGGACTACTCTATACAATGAGCAGTTCTTC | CSAKTGTTLYNEQFF
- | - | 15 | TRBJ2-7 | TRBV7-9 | TGTGCCAGCAGTCCAGACGGCCGAGGCTCCTACGAGCAGTACTTC | CASSPDGRGSYEQYF
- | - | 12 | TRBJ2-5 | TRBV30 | TGTGCCTGGAAAGGGCTAGAAGAGACCCAGTACTTC | CAWKGLEETQYF
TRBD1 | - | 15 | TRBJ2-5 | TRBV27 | TGTGCCAGCAGGGCGGGACAGGGGTATAGGGAGACCCAGTACTTC | CASRAGQGYRETQYF
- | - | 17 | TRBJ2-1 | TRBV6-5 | TGTGCCAGCAGTTACAGGGTTGACAGGCTCTCCTACAATGAGCAGTTCTTC | CASSYRVDRLSYNEQFF